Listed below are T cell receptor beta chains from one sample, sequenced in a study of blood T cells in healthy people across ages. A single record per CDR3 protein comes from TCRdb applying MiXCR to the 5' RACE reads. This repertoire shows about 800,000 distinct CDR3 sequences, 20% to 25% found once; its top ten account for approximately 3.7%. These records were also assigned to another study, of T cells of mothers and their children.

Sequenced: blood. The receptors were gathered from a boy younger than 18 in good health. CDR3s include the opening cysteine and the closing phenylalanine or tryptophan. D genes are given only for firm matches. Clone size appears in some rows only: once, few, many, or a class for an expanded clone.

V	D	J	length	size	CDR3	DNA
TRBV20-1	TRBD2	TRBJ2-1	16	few	CSARSSETSGYNEQFF	TGCAGCGCAAGGAGCTCAGAGACTAGCGGGTACAATGAGCAGTTCTTC
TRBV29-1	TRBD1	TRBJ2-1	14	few	CSVFRDRNYNEQFF	TGCAGCGTCTTCCGGGACAGGAACTACAATGAGCAGTTCTTC
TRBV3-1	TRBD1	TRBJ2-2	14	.	CASTPGQGTGELFF	TGTGCCAGCACACCGGGACAGGGCACCGGGGAGCTGTTTTTT
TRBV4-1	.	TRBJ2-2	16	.	CASSSTTAAITGELFF	TGCGCCAGCAGCTCGACGACAGCAGCAATCACCGGGGAGCTGTTTTTT
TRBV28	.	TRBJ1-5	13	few	CASSGFSNQPQHF	TGTGCCAGCAGTGGATTTAGCAATCAGCCCCAGCATTTT
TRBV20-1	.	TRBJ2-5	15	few	CSASFSGGIQETQYF	TGCAGTGCTAGTTTTTCGGGGGGCATCCAAGAGACCCAGTACTTC
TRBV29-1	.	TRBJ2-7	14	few	CSVEDGHYSYEQYF	TGCAGCGTTGAAGATGGACACTATTCCTACGAGCAGTACTTC
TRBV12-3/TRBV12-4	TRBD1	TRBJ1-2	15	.	CASSFAGTGNYGYTF	TGTGCCAGCAGTTTCGCCGGGACAGGGAACTATGGCTACACCTTC
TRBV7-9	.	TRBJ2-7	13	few	CASSPQGGPEQYF	TGTGCCAGCAGCCCCCAGGGGGGGCCCGAACAGTACTTC
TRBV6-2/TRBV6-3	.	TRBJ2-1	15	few	CASTERAPSYNEQFF	TGTGCCAGCACCGAGCGGGCCCCCTCCTACAATGAGCAGTTCTTC
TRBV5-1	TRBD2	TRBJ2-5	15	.	CASTELGGMGETQYF	TGCGCCAGCACCGAATTGGGGGGGATGGGAGAGACCCAGTACTTC
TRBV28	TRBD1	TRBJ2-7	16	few	CASNRDRGHFFYEQYF	TGTGCCAGCAACCGGGACAGGGGGCATTTTTTCTACGAGCAGTACTTC
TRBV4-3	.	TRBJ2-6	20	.	CASSQDRRVAGASGANVLTF	TGCGCCAGCAGCCAAGACCGGAGGGTGGCGGGGGCCTCTGGGGCCAACGTCCTGACTTTC
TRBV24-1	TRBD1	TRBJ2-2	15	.	CATSDRQGATGELFF	TGTGCCACCAGTGACCGACAGGGGGCTACCGGGGAGCTGTTTTTT
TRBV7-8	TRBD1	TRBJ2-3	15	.	CASSLTWTGSDTQYF	TGTGCCAGCAGCTTAACCTGGACAGGGTCGGATACGCAGTATTTT
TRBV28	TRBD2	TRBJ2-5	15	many	CASSLTSGGRETQYF	TGCGCCAGCAGCTTGACTAGCGGGGGACGAGAGACCCAGTACTTC
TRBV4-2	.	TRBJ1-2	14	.	CASSPIRGSYGYTF	TGTGCCAGCAGCCCTATTAGGGGGAGCTATGGCTACACCTTC
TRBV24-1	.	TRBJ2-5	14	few	CATSDEGPKETQYF	TGTGCCACCAGTGATGAGGGCCCTAAAGAGACCCAGTACTTC
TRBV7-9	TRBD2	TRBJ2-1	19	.	CASSPSPGTSGRSHNEQFF	TGTGCCAGCAGCCCGAGTCCCGGGACTAGCGGGAGATCCCACAATGAGCAGTTCTTC
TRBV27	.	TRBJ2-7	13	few	CASSPIEAYEQYF	TGTGCCAGCAGTCCTATAGAGGCCTACGAGCAGTACTTC
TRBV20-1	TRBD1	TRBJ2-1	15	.	CSARVTGATQNEQFF	TGCAGTGCTAGAGTTACAGGGGCAACACAGAATGAGCAGTTCTTC
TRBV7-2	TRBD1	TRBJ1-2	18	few	CASSLDLHLGQADYGYTF	TGTGCCAGCAGCTTAGATTTACACTTGGGACAGGCCGACTATGGCTACACCTTC
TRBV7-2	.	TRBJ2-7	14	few	CASSIRQDIYEQYF	TGTGCCAGCAGCATTAGACAGGATATCTACGAGCAGTACTTC
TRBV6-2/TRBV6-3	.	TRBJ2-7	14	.	CASSHTTTSYEQYF	TGTGCCAGCAGCCACACGACGACCTCCTACGAGCAGTACTTC
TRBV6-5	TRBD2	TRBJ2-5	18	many	CASSYRRWPSGRSETQYF	TGTGCCAGCAGTTACCGCCGGTGGCCTAGCGGGAGATCAGAGACCCAGTACTTC
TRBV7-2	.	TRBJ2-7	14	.	CASSLRQFSYEQYF	TGTGCCAGCAGCTTAAGGCAGTTCTCCTACGAGCAGTACTTC
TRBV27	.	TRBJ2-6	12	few	CASIPGANVLTF	TGTGCCAGCATTCCTGGGGCCAACGTCCTGACTTTC
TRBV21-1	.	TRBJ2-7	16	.	CASTNPPRKGVDEQYF	TGTGCCAGCACCAACCCTCCCCGGAAAGGGGTGGACGAGCAGTACTTC
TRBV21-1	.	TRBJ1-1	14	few	CASSRLEVHTEAFF	TGTGCCAGCAGCCGGTTAGAGGTCCACACTGAAGCTTTCTTT
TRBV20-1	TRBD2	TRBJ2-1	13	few	CSARTSGHNEQFF	TGCAGTGCTAGGACTAGCGGCCACAATGAGCAGTTCTTC
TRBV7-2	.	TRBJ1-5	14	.	CASSSLTGNQPQHF	TGTGCCAGCAGCTCCCTCACTGGCAATCAGCCCCAGCATTTT
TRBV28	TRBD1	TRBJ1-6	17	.	CASSLGRTGSYNSPLHF	TGTGCCAGCAGTTTAGGTCGGACAGGCTCCTATAATTCACCCCTCCACTTT
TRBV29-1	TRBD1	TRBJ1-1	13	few	CSGMTGGLTEAFF	TGCAGCGGAATGACAGGGGGCCTCACTGAAGCTTTCTTT
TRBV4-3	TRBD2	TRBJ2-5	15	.	CASSQDHGGYETQYF	TGCGCCAGCAGCCAAGACCACGGGGGGTATGAGACCCAGTACTTC
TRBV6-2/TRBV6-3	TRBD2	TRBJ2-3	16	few	CASSFSAGAPPDTQYF	TGTGCCAGCAGTTTTTCAGCGGGAGCTCCCCCAGATACGCAGTATTTT
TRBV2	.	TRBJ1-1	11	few	CASMQVAEAFF	TGTGCCAGCATGCAGGTCGCTGAAGCTTTCTTT
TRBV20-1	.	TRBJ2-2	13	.	CSASWGNTGELFF	TGCAGTGCTAGTTGGGGGAACACCGGGGAGTTGTTTTTT
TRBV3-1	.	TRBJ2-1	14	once	CASSQGGPHNEQFF	TGTGCCAGCAGCCAAGGTGGGCCCCACAATGAGCAGTTCTTC
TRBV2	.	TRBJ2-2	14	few	CASRVLANTGELFF	TGTGCCAGCAGGGTACTAGCGAACACCGGGGAGCTGTTTTTT
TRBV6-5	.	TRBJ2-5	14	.	CAGSYLTEQETQYF	TGTGCCGGCAGTTACCTGACAGAACAAGAGACCCAGTACTTC
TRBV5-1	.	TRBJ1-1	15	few	CASGAWTGMNTEAFF	TGCGCCAGCGGGGCCTGGACGGGCATGAACACTGAAGCTTTCTTT
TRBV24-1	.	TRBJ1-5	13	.	CATSDWGNQPQHF	TGTGCCACCAGTGATTGGGGCAATCAGCCCCAGCATTTT
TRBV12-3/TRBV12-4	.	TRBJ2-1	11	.	CASSTVGEQFF	TGTGCCAGCAGCACGGTGGGTGAGCAGTTCTTC
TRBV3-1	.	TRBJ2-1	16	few	CASSQDTYNPYNEQFF	TGTGCCAGCAGCCAAGATACGTACAACCCCTACAATGAGCAGTTCTTC
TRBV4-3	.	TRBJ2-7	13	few	CASSQSDGYEQYF	TGCGCCAGCAGCCAATCCGACGGTTACGAGCAGTACTTC
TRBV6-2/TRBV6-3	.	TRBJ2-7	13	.	CASTLGGLKEQYF	TGTGCCAGCACCCTTGGGGGCCTGAAGGAGCAGTACTTC
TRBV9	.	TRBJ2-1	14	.	CASSLIPGLYGQFF	TGTGCCAGCAGCCTTATCCCGGGACTTTATGGGCAGTTCTTC
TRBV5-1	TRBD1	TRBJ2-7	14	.	CASSPGTAYYEQYF	TGCGCCAGCAGTCCCGGGACAGCATACTACGAGCAGTACTTC
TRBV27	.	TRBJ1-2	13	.	CASRLWDSYGYTF	TGTGCCAGCCGCCTCTGGGATAGCTATGGCTACACCTTC
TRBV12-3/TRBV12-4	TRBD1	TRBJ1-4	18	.	CASSWWTGGLARNEKLFF	TGTGCCAGCAGTTGGTGGACAGGGGGCCTTGCAAGGAACGAAAAACTGTTTTTT
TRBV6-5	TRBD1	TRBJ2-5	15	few	CASGRDRGLQETQYF	TGTGCCAGCGGCCGGGACAGGGGGCTTCAAGAGACCCAGTACTTC
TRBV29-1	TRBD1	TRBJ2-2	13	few	CSVTAGGTGELFF	TGCAGCGTTACCGCAGGGGGCACCGGGGAGCTGTTTTTT
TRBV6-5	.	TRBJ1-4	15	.	CASSYSVGRSEKLFF	TGTGCCAGCAGTTACTCGGTGGGTCGAAGTGAAAAACTGTTTTTT
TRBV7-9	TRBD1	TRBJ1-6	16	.	CASSLAGQGARSPLHF	TGTGCCAGCAGCTTAGCGGGACAGGGGGCGAGGTCACCCCTCCACTTT
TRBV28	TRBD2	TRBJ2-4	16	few	CASSPAVAGAKNIQYF	TGTGCCAGCAGTCCCGCGGTAGCGGGAGCCAAAAACATTCAGTACTTC
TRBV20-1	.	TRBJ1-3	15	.	CSVRDFRGYGNTIYF	TGCAGTGTTAGAGATTTTAGGGGGTATGGAAACACCATATATTTT
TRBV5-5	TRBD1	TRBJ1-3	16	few	CASSLGSTGSGNTMYF	TGTGCCAGCAGCTTGGGGTCGACAGGGTCTGGAAACACCATGTATTTT
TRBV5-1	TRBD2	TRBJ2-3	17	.	CASSSGLAGIGTDTQYF	TGCGCCAGCAGCTCTGGACTAGCGGGGATAGGCACAGATACGCAGTATTTT
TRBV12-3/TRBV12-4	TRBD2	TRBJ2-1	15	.	CASSGAGVRRNEQFF	TGTGCCAGCAGTGGGGCGGGAGTTCGACGCAATGAGCAGTTCTTC